The rows below give T cell receptor beta chains drawn from one sample of a study of blood T cell repertoires in COVID-19. This table comes from immunoSEQ multiplex PCR, and its TCRdb copy is limited to in-frame clones, with some not included. The sample has 85,000 to 130,000 clones, more than 75% seen once. Sequencing used peripheral blood. The origin of the receptors is a man over 45 with acute or convalescent COVID-19. Both conserved end residues are part of each CDR3. The order of the fields is V gene, J gene, CDR3 protein.

V gene: TRBV11-3
J gene: TRBJ2-2
CDR3 protein: CASSSNIGEGLIGELFF

V gene: TRBV2
J gene: TRBJ2-4
CDR3 protein: CASGAGGPNIQYF

V gene: TRBV2
J gene: TRBJ2-7
CDR3 protein: CASSHTAYEQYF

V gene: TRBV12-3/TRBV12-4
J gene: TRBJ2-6
CDR3 protein: CASSFGGANVLTF

V gene: TRBV6-2/TRBV6-3
J gene: TRBJ2-7
CDR3 protein: CASSYRASGINLNYEQYF

V gene: TRBV6-1
J gene: TRBJ1-2
CDR3 protein: CASSEAGGRVPYGYTF

V gene: TRBV15
J gene: TRBJ2-1
CDR3 protein: CATNTGSYNEQFF

V gene: TRBV24-1
J gene: TRBJ2-2
CDR3 protein: CATSEATVNTGELFF

V gene: TRBV4-1
J gene: TRBJ2-3
CDR3 protein: CASSQEFGALYF

V gene: TRBV24-1
J gene: TRBJ2-4
CDR3 protein: CATSGTAGGAENIQYF

V gene: TRBV7-9
J gene: TRBJ2-3
CDR3 protein: CASSWGQGEVSDTQYF

V gene: TRBV28
J gene: TRBJ1-1
CDR3 protein: CASSTQGGTEAFF

V gene: TRBV4-1
J gene: TRBJ2-3
CDR3 protein: CASSGWDRSTDTQYF

V gene: TRBV24-1
J gene: TRBJ2-3
CDR3 protein: CATSDLSGLAPDTQYF

V gene: TRBV5-1
J gene: TRBJ2-5
CDR3 protein: CASSYDRLASQYF

V gene: TRBV6-5
J gene: TRBJ1-5
CDR3 protein: CASSTHRGGEPQHF

V gene: TRBV12-3/TRBV12-4
J gene: TRBJ1-1
CDR3 protein: CASSPREGVETFF

V gene: TRBV2
J gene: TRBJ2-3
CDR3 protein: CASSVSPTDTQYF

V gene: TRBV30
J gene: TRBJ1-1
CDR3 protein: CAWARNTEAFF

V gene: TRBV4-2
J gene: TRBJ2-1
CDR3 protein: CASSHLRAGGSYNEQFF

V gene: TRBV12-5
J gene: TRBJ2-7
CDR3 protein: CASGLRAGSSEQYF

V gene: TRBV19
J gene: TRBJ2-1
CDR3 protein: CASSPLAVDGNEQFF

V gene: TRBV5-1
J gene: TRBJ1-4
CDR3 protein: CASSWGLNEKLFF

V gene: TRBV2
J gene: TRBJ2-6
CDR3 protein: CASKYSGANVLTF

V gene: TRBV3-1/TRBV3-2
J gene: TRBJ1-6
CDR3 protein: CASSQAGPPLHF

V gene: TRBV28
J gene: TRBJ2-1
CDR3 protein: CASYEPGRNEQFF

V gene: TRBV20-1
J gene: TRBJ1-1
CDR3 protein: CSASPQGEAFF

V gene: TRBV4-1
J gene: TRBJ2-3
CDR3 protein: CASSRTFSGRGTDTQYF

V gene: TRBV12-3/TRBV12-4
J gene: TRBJ1-5
CDR3 protein: CASSRTPNQPQHF

V gene: TRBV28
J gene: TRBJ2-2
CDR3 protein: CAGRQGADTGELFF

V gene: TRBV6-5
J gene: TRBJ1-5
CDR3 protein: CASSTHRVGNQPQHF

V gene: TRBV10-3
J gene: TRBJ1-2
CDR3 protein: CAISYRDGYTF

V gene: TRBV27
J gene: TRBJ2-7
CDR3 protein: CASSLPGLPREQYF

V gene: TRBV28
J gene: TRBJ1-5
CDR3 protein: CASTPGRGTQPQHF

V gene: TRBV10-2
J gene: TRBJ2-7
CDR3 protein: CASSEGRLGEQYF

V gene: TRBV7-8
J gene: TRBJ1-5
CDR3 protein: CASSFAREDQPQHF

V gene: TRBV18
J gene: TRBJ2-3
CDR3 protein: CASSLLSGTSGSNTDTQYF

V gene: TRBV11-3
J gene: TRBJ1-6
CDR3 protein: CASSLGGSNSPLHF

V gene: TRBV24-1
J gene: TRBJ2-7
CDR3 protein: CATSDPRALGEQYF

V gene: TRBV28
J gene: TRBJ2-7
CDR3 protein: CASRDRGHEQYF

V gene: TRBV30
J gene: TRBJ2-2
CDR3 protein: CASTTAGVGTGELFF

V gene: TRBV12-5
J gene: TRBJ2-5
CDR3 protein: CASGSDRGTQYF

V gene: TRBV24-1
J gene: TRBJ1-2
CDR3 protein: CATSDERTGLDGYTF

V gene: TRBV3-1/TRBV3-2
J gene: TRBJ2-7
CDR3 protein: CASSQASLAYEQYF

V gene: TRBV24-1
J gene: TRBJ2-1
CDR3 protein: CATSDSSLGGGTYNEQFF